These T cell receptor beta chains were read from a single sample in a study of blood T cells in healthy people across ages. TCRdb fed the 5' RACE reads into MiXCR, producing one record per CDR3 protein. The table has about 680,000 distinct CDR3 sequences, approximately 50% seen once. The material sequenced was blood. The receptors shown here come from a woman aged 55-70 years in good health. CDR3s include the opening cysteine and the closing phenylalanine or tryptophan. D genes are given only for firm matches. The size field is filled for only some rows; it gives once, few, many or a size class.

v_call,clone_size,j_call,d_call,cdr3_aa,cdr3_nt
TRBV7-2,many,TRBJ2-5,TRBD1,CASSSSVGTGGTVQYF,TGTGCCAGCAGCTCCAGCGTTGGGACAGGGGGGACGGTGCAGTACTTC
TRBV7-3,.,TRBJ2-7,TRBD2,CASSLMSGKTSYEQYF,TGTGCCAGCAGCTTAATGAGCGGGAAGACCTCCTACGAGCAGTACTTC
TRBV7-2,.,TRBJ1-4,.,CASSRQVDGKLFF,TGTGCCAGCAGCCGACAGGTGGATGGAAAACTGTTTTTT
TRBV27,.,TRBJ2-5,.,CASSSSLTGTQYF,TGTGCCAGCAGTTCCTCCCTCACTGGGACCCAGTACTTC
TRBV3-1,.,TRBJ1-1,.,CASSQDWKNTEAFF,TGTGCCAGCAGCCAAGATTGGAAGAACACTGAAGCTTTCTTT
TRBV14,.,TRBJ2-7,.,CASSYGPLYEQYF,TGTGCCAGCAGCTACGGACCCTTATACGAGCAGTACTTC
TRBV20-1,.,TRBJ2-3,TRBD2,CSARDAGGPTDTRYF,TGCAGTGCTAGAGATGCGGGAGGGCCCACAGATACGCGGTATTTT
TRBV6-6,.,TRBJ2-7,TRBD2,CATGTSGTHEQYF,TGTGCCACCGGGACTAGCGGGACCCACGAGCAGTACTTC
TRBV7-2,.,TRBJ2-3,.,CASSPQPSLLTDTQYF,TGTGCCAGCAGCCCACAACCCTCGCTCCTCACAGATACGCAGTATTTT
TRBV7-8,.,TRBJ2-1,.,CASSLTSGRRNEQFF,TGTGCCAGCAGCTTAACCTCGGGGAGGCGGAATGAGCAGTTCTTC
TRBV29-1,many,TRBJ2-3,.,CSVGAGTDTQYF,TGCAGCGTTGGAGCGGGCACAGATACGCAGTATTTT
TRBV27,.,TRBJ2-7,TRBD2,CASSPRLAGGLNEQYF,TGTGCCAGCAGTCCCCGACTGGCGGGAGGGCTGAATGAGCAGTACTTC